The text below deals with one T cell receptor beta chain. This clone was seen once. It has no known antigen specificity. No qualities accompany the bases; no much larger clone lies one base away. From its cysteine to its phenylalanine, the CDR3 spans 13 amino acids. Only the CDR3 region is kept as DNA, spanning 39 bases read in frame from base 1. Looking up the germline V gene (reference sequence) yields CDR1 GTSNPN and CDR2 SVGIG. V sheds 1 base and J sheds 14 bases, leaving 15 bases between their ends. This sample stems from a study of somatic mutations in cytotoxic T cells in rheumatoid arthritis (dated by TCRdb to the late 2010s). The study in broad terms: Peripheral blood (approximately 30 ml EDTA) was collected from patients immediately after diagnosis and before any treatment began. For 55 to 70 rheumatoid arthritis patients and some 21 healthy controls, TCRB deep sequencing was carried out. Some T-cell populations stained with V beta antibodies were sorted by flow on a FACSAria II or Sony SH800 to nearly 100% purity, with sorted V beta1+ cells additionally subjected to TCRB sequencing. Patient and control groups had essentially identical median ages. To characterize clonality, the study used TCRB deep sequencing while asking whether somatic mutations are carried by expanded CD8+ T-cell clones in newly diagnosed, untreated rheumatoid arthritis.

Broad study findings and their caveats: CD8+ clonality increased with age in patients (Spearman r of about 0.45) but not in healthy controls. The finding that TRBV07 was slightly underrepresented in patients was left unadjusted for multiple comparisons. In 8 out of 65 patients, more than 20% of CD8+ cells belonged to the largest CD8+ clone, while several identical CD8+ TCRB sequences were shared between blood and synovial fluid. Viral specificity could not be ruled out by absence from virus-specific databases, and the antigen targets of the expanded CD8+ clones remained unknown. CD8+ T-cell clonality in rheumatoid arthritis patients was not significantly different from that in age-matched healthy controls.

TCRB CDR3 sequencing used the immunoSEQ assay on genomic DNA. The authors processed their data as follows. Only a few patient CD8+ clones larger than 1% matched published virus-specific TCRB sequences when compared against them. The analyses included only productive TCRB rearrangements. Clonality was calculated as a Shannon entropy-based productive clonality index, and a clone was defined by a unique TCRB CDR3 sequence. Repertoire overlap between two samples was calculated from the template counts of each clone relative to total templates per sample. V-gene usage from TCRB sequencing and V-gene usage measured by flow cytometry were correlated (Spearman r of under 0.7). TCRdb carries this immuneACCESS record with in-frame sequences only. Its versions omit some clonotypes, under half of them owing to an unresolved V gene in the studies checked, with the rest unexplained. That table furnishes V, J and clone size, whereas the DNA furnished D and trimming. This sample lists 15,000 to 20,000 clones; 70% to 80% were detected once. The ten top clones hold over 9.5% of the sample.

On an AutoMACS, CD4+ and CD8+ cells were isolated via positive magnetic bead selection, and their purity was verified by flow cytometry. Initial screening for clonal expansions relied on flow cytometry with a TCR V beta antibody panel, after which sorted CD8+ fractions underwent TCRB deep sequencing for characterization. Peripheral blood mononuclear cells were obtained using density gradient separation with Ficoll-Paque PLUS. DNA from CD4-enriched, CD8-enriched or PBMC samples was extracted using Nucleospin Tissue or Tissue XS kits and then quantified on a Qubit 2.0 fluorometer. Recombination joined TRBV30 with TRBJ1-6; too little of a D gene remains to name it. The source material was CD8+ T cells sorted from blood. This TCR was sampled from an adult with rheumatoid arthritis. The nucleotides are TGTGCCTGGAGTGAAGGTGGGCCCGAAACCCTCCACTTT. It codes for CAWSEGGPETLHF.